These T cell receptor beta chains were read from a single sample in a study of shared clonotypes between healthy human individuals. Assay used: immunoSEQ multiplex PCR; TCRdb lists only in-frame clones, some missing. Altogether around 1,000,000 clones are present, approximately 80% being singletons, with the ten largest covering roughly 0.9%. The specimen sequenced was memory CD4+ T cells from PBMCs. Receptor source: a man aged 18-30 years in good health. Some clones in this sample may be carry-over from other donors' samples. Both conserved end residues are part of each CDR3. D genes are given only for firm matches. Clone size is not always given. Where it is, it says once, few, many or a class for expanded clones.

clone size: -; J gene: TRBJ1-2; V gene: TRBV10-3; D gene: TRBD1; CDR3 DNA: TGTGCCATCAGTGATACCCCCGGGACAGGAGGGGGCTACACCTTC; CDR3 protein: CAISDTPGTGGGYTF
clone size: -; J gene: TRBJ2-3; V gene: TRBV28; D gene: TRBD1; CDR3 DNA: TGTGCCAGCAGCGCACAGGGGGAAGGCACAGATACGCAGTATTTT; CDR3 protein: CASSAQGEGTDTQYF
clone size: -; J gene: TRBJ1-2; V gene: TRBV5-1; D gene: -; CDR3 DNA: TGCGCCAGCAGCTTGGGTCTGGGAGACAGAGCTAACTATGGCTACACCTTC; CDR3 protein: CASSLGLGDRANYGYTF
clone size: -; J gene: TRBJ1-2; V gene: TRBV19; D gene: TRBD1; CDR3 DNA: TGTGCCAGTAGTAAATGGGACAGGGGGAGAGATGGCTACACCTTC; CDR3 protein: CASSKWDRGRDGYTF
clone size: -; J gene: TRBJ2-7; V gene: TRBV6-4; D gene: -; CDR3 DNA: TGTGCCAGCAGTGATCGGATGACTAACAACTACGAGCAGTACTTC; CDR3 protein: CASSDRMTNNYEQYF
clone size: -; J gene: TRBJ1-5; V gene: TRBV5-5; D gene: TRBD1; CDR3 DNA: TGTGCCAGCAGCTTACAGGGGGCTAGCAATCAGCCCCAGCATTTT; CDR3 protein: CASSLQGASNQPQHF
clone size: -; J gene: TRBJ1-2; V gene: TRBV30; D gene: TRBD1; CDR3 DNA: TGTGCCTGGAGTTACCGACAGGGAGATGGCTACACCTTC; CDR3 protein: CAWSYRQGDGYTF
clone size: -; J gene: TRBJ2-3; V gene: TRBV5-4; D gene: TRBD2; CDR3 DNA: TGTGCCAGCAGCTTGGGACTAGCGGGAGTATACGATACGCAGTATTTT; CDR3 protein: CASSLGLAGVYDTQYF
clone size: -; J gene: TRBJ1-1; V gene: TRBV18; D gene: TRBD1; CDR3 DNA: TGTGCCAGCCGGAGAACCGGACAGGCCGGCACTGAAGCTTTCTTT; CDR3 protein: CASRRTGQAGTEAFF
clone size: many; J gene: TRBJ2-5; V gene: TRBV30; D gene: TRBD2; CDR3 DNA: TGTGCCTGGAGTAGAGTAGCGGGAGGGCCGGGCGAGACCCAGTACTTC; CDR3 protein: CAWSRVAGGPGETQYF
clone size: -; J gene: TRBJ2-2; V gene: TRBV7-3; D gene: TRBD2; CDR3 DNA: TGTGCCAGCAGCTCCTCTAGCGGGAGTGTTTCCGGGGAGCTGTTTTTT; CDR3 protein: CASSSSSGSVSGELFF
clone size: once; J gene: TRBJ1-5; V gene: TRBV27; D gene: -; CDR3 DNA: TGTGCCAGCAGTTCCCAGGGAAGGGGTCCCCAGCATTTT; CDR3 protein: CASSSQGRGPQHF
clone size: -; J gene: TRBJ2-5; V gene: TRBV5-1; D gene: TRBD2; CDR3 DNA: TGCGCCAGCAGCCCGAGGGGGTGGACTAGCGGAAACCAAATCCAAGAGACCCAGTACTTC; CDR3 protein: CASSPRGWTSGNQIQETQYF
clone size: -; J gene: TRBJ2-5; V gene: TRBV7-8; D gene: -; CDR3 DNA: TGTGCCAGCAGCCCGGGACGGCTCCAAGAGACCCAGTACTTC; CDR3 protein: CASSPGRLQETQYF
clone size: -; J gene: TRBJ1-4; V gene: TRBV27; D gene: -; CDR3 DNA: TGTGCCAGCAGTCCGATGGACGGATCCCTGGGAAAACTGTTTTTT; CDR3 protein: CASSPMDGSLGKLFF
clone size: -; J gene: TRBJ1-5; V gene: TRBV5-8; D gene: TRBD1; CDR3 DNA: TGTGCCAGCAGCCAGGGACAGACCTATAGCAATCAGCCCCAGCATTTT; CDR3 protein: CASSQGQTYSNQPQHF
clone size: -; J gene: TRBJ2-3; V gene: TRBV30; D gene: -; CDR3 DNA: TGTGCCTGGAGTGGGGCCTTAGATACGCAGTATTTT; CDR3 protein: CAWSGALDTQYF
clone size: -; J gene: TRBJ1-1; V gene: TRBV19; D gene: TRBD1; CDR3 DNA: TGTGCCAGTAGTCCAAGCCCGGGACAGGGGGCGCGGGCTTTCTTT; CDR3 protein: CASSPSPGQGARAFF
clone size: -; J gene: TRBJ2-7; V gene: TRBV4-3; D gene: TRBD2; CDR3 DNA: TGCGCCAGCAGCCAAGATGGAACTAGCGTACTCCACGAGCAGTACTTC; CDR3 protein: CASSQDGTSVLHEQYF
clone size: -; J gene: TRBJ2-1; V gene: TRBV4-3; D gene: -; CDR3 DNA: TGCGCCAGCAGCCAATATGGTCCTCATAATGAGCAGTTCTTC; CDR3 protein: CASSQYGPHNEQFF
clone size: -; J gene: TRBJ2-5; V gene: TRBV9; D gene: -; CDR3 DNA: TGTGCCAGCAGCGTCACCGGGGGAATTGAGGAGACCCAGTACTTC; CDR3 protein: CASSVTGGIEETQYF
clone size: -; J gene: TRBJ1-2; V gene: TRBV2; D gene: -; CDR3 DNA: TGTGCCAGCAGTACCACAGGGTCCTATGGCTACACCTTC; CDR3 protein: CASSTTGSYGYTF
clone size: -; J gene: TRBJ2-1; V gene: TRBV6-5; D gene: -; CDR3 DNA: TGTGCCAGCAGTTACGATGTGTCCTACAATGAGCAGTTCTTC; CDR3 protein: CASSYDVSYNEQFF
clone size: -; J gene: TRBJ1-1; V gene: TRBV7-9; D gene: -; CDR3 DNA: TGTGCCAGCAGCTTAGGGGGGAGGAACACTGAAGCTTTCTTT; CDR3 protein: CASSLGGRNTEAFF
clone size: -; J gene: TRBJ1-4; V gene: TRBV19; D gene: -; CDR3 DNA: TGTGCCAGTAGTACCCCCGGGAGTAATGAAAAACTGTTTTTT; CDR3 protein: CASSTPGSNEKLFF
clone size: -; J gene: TRBJ1-1; V gene: TRBV18; D gene: -; CDR3 DNA: TGTGCCAGCTCACCACAGCAGGGAGGGCGGAAGACTTCTGAAGCTTTCTTT; CDR3 protein: CASSPQQGGRKTSEAFF
clone size: -; J gene: TRBJ2-1; V gene: TRBV5-1; D gene: TRBD1; CDR3 DNA: TGCGCCAGCAGGAGGACAGGACTGTACAATGAGCAGTTCTTC; CDR3 protein: CASRRTGLYNEQFF
clone size: -; J gene: TRBJ2-1; V gene: TRBV5-4; D gene: TRBD1; CDR3 DNA: TGTGCCAGCAGCTTGGGGGGGACAGTCAATGAGCAGTTCTTC; CDR3 protein: CASSLGGTVNEQFF
clone size: -; J gene: TRBJ1-2; V gene: TRBV7-3; D gene: TRBD1; CDR3 DNA: TGTGCCAGCAGCTTAACGGGCAGGGGGCGGGATGGCTACACCTTC; CDR3 protein: CASSLTGRGRDGYTF
clone size: -; J gene: TRBJ2-1; V gene: TRBV7-9; D gene: -; CDR3 DNA: TGTGCCAGCAGCCCCCCGCCCCCCGGTAGGTACAATGAGCAGTTCTTC; CDR3 protein: CASSPPPPGRYNEQFF
clone size: -; J gene: TRBJ2-1; V gene: TRBV5-1; D gene: -; CDR3 DNA: TGCGCCAGCAGCTTGCCCGGAGCGAGTGAGCAGTTCTTC; CDR3 protein: CASSLPGASEQFF
clone size: -; J gene: TRBJ2-6; V gene: TRBV2; D gene: -; CDR3 DNA: TGTGCCAGCGGGAGGACAACCTCTGGGGCCAACGTCCTGACTTTC; CDR3 protein: CASGRTTSGANVLTF
clone size: once; J gene: TRBJ1-1; V gene: TRBV19; D gene: TRBD1; CDR3 DNA: TGTGCCAGTAGTAGTACCGACAGGGGGAACACTGAAGCTTTCTTT; CDR3 protein: CASSSTDRGNTEAFF
clone size: -; J gene: TRBJ1-5; V gene: TRBV15; D gene: TRBD1; CDR3 DNA: TGTGCCACCAGCAGAGATTGGACAGGGCTCCAGCCCCAGCATTTT; CDR3 protein: CATSRDWTGLQPQHF
clone size: -; J gene: TRBJ2-7; V gene: TRBV7-2; D gene: -; CDR3 DNA: TGTGCCAGCAGCTTCGGAGGCAGCTCCTACGAGCAGTACTTC; CDR3 protein: CASSFGGSSYEQYF
clone size: few; J gene: TRBJ1-1; V gene: TRBV2; D gene: -; CDR3 DNA: TGTGCCAGCAGTGAAGGTTGGGGCACCACTGAAGCTTTCTTT; CDR3 protein: CASSEGWGTTEAFF
clone size: -; J gene: TRBJ2-7; V gene: TRBV28; D gene: -; CDR3 DNA: TGTGCCAGCAGTTTCACTAGCTCCTACGAGCAGTACTTC; CDR3 protein: CASSFTSSYEQYF
clone size: -; J gene: TRBJ2-3; V gene: TRBV2; D gene: -; CDR3 DNA: TGTGCCAGCAGTGACAGCGGCGGCACAGATACGCAGTATTTT; CDR3 protein: CASSDSGGTDTQYF
clone size: -; J gene: TRBJ2-3; V gene: TRBV28; D gene: TRBD2; CDR3 DNA: TGTGCCAGCCCTATAGGGACTAGCGTCAATGTTGGCACAGATACGCAGTATTTT; CDR3 protein: CASPIGTSVNVGTDTQYF
clone size: once; J gene: TRBJ1-2; V gene: TRBV11-1; D gene: -; CDR3 DNA: TGTGCCAGCAGCCGGGGAGGATCCTATGGCTACACCTTC; CDR3 protein: CASSRGGSYGYTF
clone size: -; J gene: TRBJ1-1; V gene: TRBV5-1; D gene: TRBD1; CDR3 DNA: TGCGCCAGCAGCAGCGAAACAGGGGGCACTGAAGCTTTCTTT; CDR3 protein: CASSSETGGTEAFF
clone size: -; J gene: TRBJ2-7; V gene: TRBV5-1; D gene: TRBD1; CDR3 DNA: TGCGCCAGCAGCCAAGTCCTGGACAGGGCCTACGAGCAGTACTTC; CDR3 protein: CASSQVLDRAYEQYF
clone size: once; J gene: TRBJ2-1; V gene: TRBV5-1; D gene: TRBD2; CDR3 DNA: TGCGCCAGCAGCACCCGGTCTAGCGGGCCCAATGAGCAGTTCTTC; CDR3 protein: CASSTRSSGPNEQFF
clone size: many; J gene: TRBJ1-2; V gene: TRBV19; D gene: -; CDR3 DNA: TGTGCCTCTTCCGGGACTGAAGGAGGTGGCTACACCTTC; CDR3 protein: CASSGTEGGGYTF
clone size: -; J gene: TRBJ1-1; V gene: TRBV20-1; D gene: TRBD1; CDR3 DNA: TGCAGTGCGGGACAGCCCACTGAAGCTTTCTTT; CDR3 protein: CSAGQPTEAFF
clone size: -; J gene: TRBJ1-2; V gene: TRBV4-1; D gene: -; CDR3 DNA: TGCGCCAGCAGCCAACACGGGACCCCTCTTGATGGCTACACCTTC; CDR3 protein: CASSQHGTPLDGYTF
clone size: -; J gene: TRBJ1-2; V gene: TRBV9; D gene: TRBD1; CDR3 DNA: TGTGCCAGCAGCGTAGCGGGGGGACAGCCTAACTATGGCTACACCTTC; CDR3 protein: CASSVAGGQPNYGYTF
clone size: many; J gene: TRBJ1-1; V gene: TRBV6-1; D gene: -; CDR3 DNA: TGTGCCAGCAATTCTGCGGTAGGCTGGAACACTGAAGCTTTCTTT; CDR3 protein: CASNSAVGWNTEAFF
clone size: -; J gene: TRBJ1-1; V gene: TRBV7-2; D gene: TRBD1; CDR3 DNA: TGTGCCAGCAGCTCTGGGACAGGGGGCACTGAAGCTTTCTTT; CDR3 protein: CASSSGTGGTEAFF
clone size: -; J gene: TRBJ2-4; V gene: TRBV14; D gene: TRBD1; CDR3 DNA: TGTGCCAGGGGCCGGGACAGGAGGATTATTCAGTACTTC; CDR3 protein: CARGRDRRIIQYF
clone size: once; J gene: TRBJ2-7; V gene: TRBV5-4; D gene: TRBD2; CDR3 DNA: TGTGCCAGCAGCCGGGAGGGCGGTGGGGCCTACGAGCAGTACTTC; CDR3 protein: CASSREGGGAYEQYF
clone size: -; J gene: TRBJ2-7; V gene: TRBV6-1; D gene: TRBD1; CDR3 DNA: TGTGCCAGCAGGCGGGACAGGGGGCTCGAGCAGTACTTC; CDR3 protein: CASRRDRGLEQYF
clone size: -; J gene: TRBJ1-1; V gene: TRBV5-1; D gene: -; CDR3 DNA: TGCGCCAGCAGCTTGGCCGCGCAGGACCATGAAGCTTTCTTT; CDR3 protein: CASSLAAQDHEAFF
clone size: -; J gene: TRBJ2-2; V gene: TRBV7-8; D gene: -; CDR3 DNA: TGTGCCAGCAGCTCGACAGCGAACACCGGGGAGCTGTTTTTT; CDR3 protein: CASSSTANTGELFF
clone size: -; J gene: TRBJ1-2; V gene: TRBV19; D gene: -; CDR3 DNA: TGTGCCAGTAGTATCCGCGCCAGATCAGACTATGGCTACACCTTC; CDR3 protein: CASSIRARSDYGYTF
clone size: -; J gene: TRBJ2-5; V gene: TRBV10-2; D gene: -; CDR3 DNA: TGCGCCAGCAGTGAGTCGGCCTTACCCCAAGAGACCCAGTACTTC; CDR3 protein: CASSESALPQETQYF
clone size: -; J gene: TRBJ2-7; V gene: TRBV30; D gene: -; CDR3 DNA: TGTGCCTGGTCTAGGACGGCCCCGGAGTACTTC; CDR3 protein: CAWSRTAPEYF